This T cell receptor (beta chain) was captured by sequencing in a study of metastatic and nonmetastatic thyroid tumors (dated by TCRdb to about 2020). With respect to the entire study: Repertoires were compared across peripheral blood and tumor or nodule tissue samples from malignant and benign thyroid patients.

Broad study findings and their caveats: TCR beta diversity was reported as significantly higher in malignant tumors than in benign nodules, in both blood and tumor samples.

Concerning this clone: Its antigen specificity is not known. Since a much larger clone is just one base distant, this may be a read error.

The protocol used for the library was PCR. Reads for this sample came from an Illumina HiSeq 4000. The TCR beta-chain CDR3 region of each patient was profiled by high-throughput sequencing. As for the authors' bioinformatics: A classifier to discriminate distant-metastatic papillary thyroid cancer patients was built from CDR3 differences across clinicopathological groups. The Shannon index was used to measure repertoire diversity, and the Morisita-Horn index was used to measure how similar tumor and blood repertoires were. TCRdb trimmed the raw reads at Q25, called clones with MiXCR and kept productive beta chains. None of the V and J calls come from the authors' own analysis; TCRdb made them. Recorded for this sample are about 62,000 clones; approximately 4.1% of them occurred a single time. In total, the top ten clones hold about a fifth of the sample. V is shortened by 4 bases, J by 7 bases, and the region joining them spans 17 bases. Looking up the germline V gene yields CDR1 MGHRA and CDR2 YSYEKL. The CDR3 sequence holds 16 residues, the cysteine and phenylalanine included. The only DNA kept is the CDR3, 48 bases in frame from the first base.

None of the patients had been given any treatment before thyroid surgery. Using T-cell receptor beta sequencing, the study looked back at clinical samples from patients collected from the early 2010s to the late 2010s. This receptor was obtained from a female donor with papillary thyroid cancer or a benign thyroid nodule (not recorded which). Some clones in this sample may be carry-over from other donors' samples. The sample comprised blood. Recombination connected TRBV4-1 to TRBJ1-6; no D gene call is confident. The CDR3 in this case is CASSRSRMVLNSPLHF. The sequence in DNA is TGCGCCAGCAGCCGATCCAGGATGGTTCTGAATTCACCCCTCCACTTT.